This TCR beta chain was captured by sequencing in a study of cytomegalovirus exposure and HLA in healthy donors. Donors consisted of healthy bone marrow donors. PCR was performed using 60 Vbeta and 13 Jbeta primers. Repertoires were generated with immunoSEQ multiplex PCR, while TCRdb's copy carries only in-frame clones and drops some. This table has around 70,000 clones, 75% appearing once. This CDR3 spans 11 amino acids. V dropped 3 bases and J dropped 15 bases, with 12 bases sitting between them. Germline V CDR1 and CDR2: ENHRY, SYGVKD. Sequencing used PBMCs. This receptor was identified in a man aged 65 to 85 in good health and CMV-seronegative. V usage is TRBV10-3 and J usage is TRBJ2-1, with no clear D. The CDR3 loop is CAISDLYSLFF. The CDR3 DNA reads TGTGCCATCAGTGACCTCTATTCGTTGTTCTTC.